This TCR beta chain is drawn from a study of blood T cell repertoires in COVID-19. Study-level background: COVID-19 samples from acute and convalescent phases originated in the United States, Italy and Spain. In each case, the material was cDNA or gDNA derived from T cells, B-cell-depleted T cells, or PBMCs.

In the authors' methods: Estimates of nucleated cell counts were drawn from the amplification of reference gene primers. Some clones are missing from TCRdb's copy, which holds only in-frame ones; the method was immunoSEQ multiplex PCR. V, J and clone size are taken as reported in that table, and D and trimming were inferred from the DNA itself. Of 90,000 to 120,000 clones listed, more than 70% are singletons. Germline CDR1 LGHDT, CDR2 YNNKEL (reference sequence). The V end lost 5 bases, the J end lost 7 bases, and 15 bases lay between the germline ends. The length of the CDR3 is 15 residues. The J gene is TRBJ1-6, the V gene TRBV3-1 (or the pseudogene TRBV3-2); a possible D gene is TRBD1 (6 bases). The sequence came from a man aged 40-50 years with active or convalescent COVID-19. Sequencing was done on a sample of peripheral blood. The CDR3 reads CASSAVGGNNSPLHF. As DNA, the CDR3 is TGTGCCAGCAGCGCGGTAGGGGGTAACAATTCACCCCTCCACTTT.